This T cell receptor (beta chain) was profiled in a study of T cells in Graves' hyperthyroidism and ophthalmopathy. Broader study findings: Stable hyperthyroidism and ophthalmopathy were separated using 13 V-J signatures. Blood also showed most of the thyroid clonotypes that were expanded above 0.001.

The CDR3 sequence is 14 residues long. Germline CDR1 reads SEHNR; CDR2 reads FQNEAQ (reference sequence). The V end lost 6 bases, the J end lost 2 bases, and 13 bases lay between the germline ends. Amplification of TCR beta CDR3 regions used RNA as the template. The HTBI set primed first-round TCR CDR3 RT-PCR. Using its own MiXCR run on the multiplex PCR reads, TCRdb lists one record per CDR3 protein. The table lists around 600,000 distinct CDR3 sequences, 13% to 15% of them singletons. Disease lasting under 3 months, a NOSPECS grade of at least 4, and a Clinical Activity Score of at least 3 were features of the ophthalmopathy patients. The study left out patients who had uncontrolled infection, other autoimmune disease, pregnancy or lactation. Ten or more counts support this clonotype. As yet, its antigen is unknown.

The clonotype comes from a woman between 18 and 30 years old with Graves' ophthalmopathy. The chain carries TRBV7-9 and TRBJ2-5; D may be TRBD1 (5 bases). The sequencing sample was made of blood. In DNA, the CDR3 is TGTGCCAGCAGACAGGTTTCGATTCAAGAGACCCAGTACTTC. It encodes CASRQVSIQETQYF.